This passage covers 25 T cell receptor beta chains from one sample sequenced in a study of post-analysis software for immune sequencing data. Study-level findings and limits: A few TRBV segments (TRBV5-6, TRBV5-1 and TRBV20-1 among them) occurred more frequently in patients than in controls.

Which antigens these TCRs recognize remains unknown. Presence of unique molecular identifiers characterized the TCR beta cDNA libraries. MiXCR was run by TCRdb on the PCR reads, yielding one entry per CDR3 protein. Of roughly 800,000 distinct CDR3 sequences in the sample, approximately 50% were seen once. The sequenced material came from blood. The receptors come from a girl aged 5 to 17 with multiple sclerosis.

The chain joins TRBV7-9 to TRBJ2-7; 8 bases match TRBD2. The J call may be faulty, since TRBJ2-5 better matches the DNA end. There are 17 residues in the CDR3. CDR1 SEHNR and CDR2 FQNEAQ come from the germline V gene (reference sequence). For the CDR3, the DNA is TGTGCCAGCAGCTTAGTCAGCCAGCGGGAGTTTCGGGAGACCCAGTACTTC. It codes for CASSLVSQREFRETQYF.

This clonotype occurred a few times. The V and J genes are TRBV12-3 or TRBV12-4 and TRBJ2-7; D is possibly TRBD1 (6 bases). This CDR3 is 15 amino acids long. V lost 7 bases and J lost 0, with 16 bases in between. The CDR3 sequence: CASIPRDTSSYEQYF. The CDR3 DNA sequence: TGTGCCAGCATCCCCCGGGACACGAGCTCCTACGAGCAGTACTTC.

The gene calls are TRBV12-5 and TRBJ2-1, with D tentatively TRBD2 (5 bases). Between the trimmed V and J ends, which lost 0 bases and 4 bases, there was a span of 13 bases. The CDR3 is made up of 16 amino acids. Germline V gives CDR1 LGHNT, CDR2 FRNRAP. CDR3 protein: CASGLVVGKAYNEQFF. Here the CDR3 DNA reads TGTGCTAGTGGTTTGGTGGTCGGGAAGGCGTACAATGAGCAGTTCTTC.

With regard to this clonotype: The junction shows a germline mismatch at one end, possibly a read error. The CDR3 DNA reads as TGTGCCAGCGGCCAAGAAGCCAGTAATGAGCAGTTCTTC. It codes for CASGQEASNEQFF. This sequence joins TRBV3-1 and TRBJ2-1; no clear D gene. The CDR3 runs 13 residues. Looked up from germline, CDR1 is LGHDT and CDR2 is YNNKEL (reference sequence).

This chain uses TRBV7-2 with TRBJ2-1; TRBD2 matches 7 bases. The CDR3 is 14 amino acids. V shed 5 bases and J 9 bases; nucleotides not matched to a gene: 10. CDR1 is SGHTA, CDR2 FQGNSA, per germline. The CDR3 nucleotides are TGTGCCAGCAGCCCAACGGGGGGAAGCACTGAGCAGTTCTTC. The encoded protein is CASSPTGGSTEQFF.

V and J are TRBV29-1 and TRBJ2-3; TRBD2 matches 10 bases. Per the germline V gene, CDR1 is SQVTM and CDR2 is ANQGSEA. With V trimmed by 7 bases and J by 7 bases, 14 bases remained unmatched. The CDR3 totals 15 residues. Written as DNA, the CDR3 is TGCAGCGGGAGGACTAGCGGTTCATCGGGAAATACGCAGTATTTT. It encodes CSGRTSGSSGNTQYF.

The chain carries TRBV24-1 and TRBJ1-1; possibly TRBD1 for D (6 bases). Germline V lookup: CDR1 KGHDR, CDR2 SFDVKD. The CDR3 is made up of 13 amino acids. V was pared by 2 bases and J by 8 bases, with 11 bases between. The CDR3 bases are TGTGCCACCAGTGATTCACTAGGACAGGAAGCTTTCTTT. Translated: CATSDSLGQEAFF.

The V gene is TRBV20-1, the J gene TRBJ2-7; possibly TRBD1 for D (6 bases). The CDR3 contains 14 residues. In germline, CDR1 is DFQATT, CDR2 SNEGSKA (reference sequence). V lost 5 bases and J lost 4, with 18 bases in between. The CDR3 is CSAEGGRAGYEQYF. The CDR3 coding sequence is TGCAGTGCTGAAGGGGGACGGGCGGGTTACGAGCAGTACTTC.

This rearrangement joins TRBV5-1 to TRBJ1-2; 7 nucleotides align to TRBD1. Germline CDR1 is SGHRS and CDR2 is YFSETQ. CDR3 length: 14 amino acids. V dropped 2 bases and J dropped 4; count of bases not matched to a gene: 5. The DNA of the CDR3 is TGCGCCAGCAGCTTAAACAGGGGCGCCTATGGCTACACCTTC. Translation: CASSLNRGAYGYTF.

This clonotype was recorded only once. This chain connects TRBV5-5 to TRBJ1-1; D unclear. There are 15 residues in the CDR3. CDR1 is SGHKS and CDR2 is YYEKEE in the germline V gene (reference sequence). V was cut by 0 bases and J by 0 bases, with 9 bases left in between. The CDR3 spells CASSLVWAVNTEAFF. The CDR3, as DNA: TGTGCCAGCAGCTTGGTATGGGCTGTGAACACTGAAGCTTTCTTT.

This chain joins TRBV20-1 and TRBJ2-4; D may match TRBD1 or TRBD2 (6 bases each). Germline V gene sequence: CDR1 DFQATT, CDR2 SNEGSKA (reference sequence). The CDR3 has 14 amino acids. V was pared by 6 bases and J by 6 bases, with 18 bases between. For the CDR3, the DNA is TGCAGTGCCTTTCCTGCCGGAGGGGGAAACATTCAGTACTTC. It yields the protein CSAFPAGGGNIQYF.

The V call is TRBV5-5, the J call TRBJ2-3, with D unresolved. There are 13 residues in the CDR3. Germline CDR1 and CDR2: SGHKS and YYEKEE (reference sequence). The V end was cut by 5 bases, the J end by 5 bases, with 12 bases between. The CDR3: CASSQAGEDTQYF. CDR3 DNA: TGTGCCAGCAGTCAGGCTGGGGAAGATACGCAGTATTTT.

The V and J genes are TRBV27 and TRBJ2-4; the D is unclear. There are 15 residues in the CDR3. Per the germline V gene, CDR1 is MNHEY and CDR2 is SMNVEV (reference sequence). The V end lost 2 bases, the J end lost 10 bases, and 18 bases lay between the germline ends. The CDR3 here is CASSLVTGSAIIQYF. CDR3 sequence (DNA): TGTGCCAGCAGTTTAGTAACTGGGTCCGCGATAATTCAGTACTTC.

This clonotype has only a few counts. The genes are TRBV10-3 and TRBJ2-5, with D possibly being TRBD2 (7 bases). Deletions cut 8 bases from V and 5 bases from J, with 27 bases between. The CDR3 runs to 17 residues. Germline lookup yields CDR1 ENHRY and CDR2 SYGVKD. The CDR3 coding sequence is TGTGCCATCTCACATCTAGGGGAGAACCGGGGGGCGGAGACCCAGTACTTC. It yields the protein CAISHLGENRGAETQYF.

Only a few counts were recorded for this clonotype. The rearrangement joins TRBV9 to TRBJ2-5; the match to TRBD2 covers 10 bases. Germline V gene lookup returns CDR1 SGDLS and CDR2 YYNGEE. V was pared by 0 bases and J by 5 bases, with 4 bases of the junction left unmatched. This CDR3 spans 15 amino acids. CDR3: CASSVVSGLAETQYF. The CDR3 region has the DNA TGTGCCAGCAGCGTAGTGTCGGGACTAGCGGAGACCCAGTACTTC.

This clonotype was seen only once. The chain is built from TRBV25-1 and TRBJ2-1; D is undetermined. Trimming took 1 base from V and 10 from J, leaving 11 bases between them. Germline V CDR1 and CDR2: MGHDK, SYGVNS. The CDR3 totals 13 residues. CDR3 bases: TGTGCCAGCAGTGAATTAGAGACCACAGAGCAGTTCTTC. This translates into CASSELETTEQFF.

V and J are TRBV14 and TRBJ2-1; D is uncertain. Looked up from germline, CDR1 is SGHDN and CDR2 is FVKESK. The V and J ends lost 1 base and 8 bases respectively, with 9 bases between them. The CDR3 sequence is 13 residues long. CDR3 nucleotides: TGTGCCAGCAGCCAAGTCCCCCGGGATGAGCAGTTCTTC. It is translated as CASSQVPRDEQFF.

The chain uses TRBV6-5 and TRBJ2-4; 7 nucleotides match TRBD2. The CDR3 has 14 amino acids. Germline CDR1 reads MNHEY; CDR2 reads SVGAGI. The J segment lost 7 bases and the V segment lost 4 bases, leaving 7 bases of the junction unmatched. CDR3 sequence: CASSSLAGDNIQYF. The CDR3, as DNA: TGTGCCAGCAGTTCCCTGGCGGGAGACAACATTCAGTACTTC.

The chain combines TRBV20-1 with TRBJ2-3; 8 bases match TRBD2. CDR1 DFQATT and CDR2 SNEGSKA come from the germline V gene (reference sequence). J was trimmed by 0 bases and V by 4 bases; bases with no gene match: 6. The CDR3 contains 15 residues. The CDR3 DNA follows: TGCAGTGCTAAAAGGGAGCGGGGGAGCACAGATACGCAGTATTTT. Protein product: CSAKRERGSTDTQYF.

The genes are TRBV7-6 and TRBJ2-7; 7 bases map to TRBD1. J gave up 2 bases and V 5 bases, and 12 bases lay outside the gene matches. Germline CDR1 is SGHVS and CDR2 is FNYEAQ. The CDR3 runs 16 residues. Here the CDR3 DNA reads TGTGCCAGCAGCCCCAAAAAGGACAGGTCCGCCTACGAGCAGTACTTC. Protein product: CASSPKKDRSAYEQYF.

This clonotype was seen only a few times. The rearrangement links TRBV5-1 to TRBJ2-5; 8 bases are shared with TRBD1. Per the germline V gene, CDR1 is SGHRS and CDR2 is YFSETQ. The CDR3 contains 16 residues. V shed 0 bases and J 1 base; nucleotides not matched to a gene: 5. The CDR3 DNA reads TGCGCCAGCAGCTTGGGCGGGACAGGAATCCAAGAGACCCAGTACTTC. Encoded protein: CASSLGGTGIQETQYF.

Details on this clonotype: An end of the junction differs from the germline gene, which may be a read error. CDR3 residues: CANSLILAGQETQYF. CDR3 nucleotide sequence: TGTGCCAACAGCCTCATCCTAGCGGGGCAAGAGACCCAGTACTTC. This chain joins TRBV11-2 and TRBJ2-5; 9 bases agree with TRBD2. The germline V gene encodes CDR1 SGHAT and CDR2 FQNNGV. The CDR3 covers 15 residues.

This clonotype occurred a few times. This rearrangement joins TRBV2 to TRBJ2-7; D is perhaps TRBD1 (5 bases). The CDR3 consists of 12 residues. Trimming pared 6 bases from V and 0 bases from J, leaving 6 bases between. Germline assignment: CDR1 SNHLY and CDR2 FYNNEI. The CDR3 loop is CASRQVSYEQYF. In nucleotides, the CDR3 is TGTGCCAGCAGACAGGTCTCCTACGAGCAGTACTTC.

This clonotype has just a few counts. V is TRBV7-9 and J is TRBJ2-3; 10 bases are shared with TRBD2. Per germline, CDR1 SEHNR and CDR2 FQNEAQ (reference sequence). CDR3 length equals 16 residues. Losses at the gene ends were 4 bases for V and 1 base for J; bases not matched to a gene: 5. CDR3 protein: CASSSPLAGGTDTQYF. As DNA, the CDR3 is TGTGCCAGCAGCTCACCGCTAGCGGGGGGCACAGATACGCAGTATTTT. Supplemented by reference TRBV7-9 and TRBJ2-3, the full variable domain reads DTGVSQNPRHKITKRGQNVTFRCDPISEHNRLYWYRQTLGQGPEFLTYFQNEAQLEKSRLLSDRFSAERPKGSFSTLEIQRTEQGDSAMYLCASSSPLAGGTDTQYFGPGTRLTVL.

This clonotype has a handful of counts. The chain employs TRBV5-1 and TRBJ2-1, with no clear D. The J call may be in error: the DNA end matches TRBJ2-7 better. Germline lookup yields CDR1 SGHRS and CDR2 YFSETQ. CDR3 size: 14 residues. The CDR3 DNA follows: TGCGCCAGCAGCCCTAAGCAGGATTGGAGCGAGCAGTACTTC. It encodes CASSPKQDWSEQYF.